The following is a T cell receptor (beta chain) sequence with its context. These data come from a study of CD8 T cells in Susac syndrome. Random hexamers were used to reverse transcribe an amount of roughly 0.45 to 1 ug RNA. A multiplex approach, immunoSEQ multiplex PCR, amplified TCR beta CDR3 across 54 Vbeta and 13 Jbeta. TCRdb redid the calling of the immunoSEQ multiplex PCR reads with MiXCR, one entry per CDR3 protein. The sample has more than 75,000 distinct CDR3 sequences, roughly 91% seen once. CDR1 and CDR2 from the germline V gene are SQVTM and ANQGSEA. The CDR3 sequence is 16 residues long. With 6 bases removed from V and 3 bases from J, the gap between germline ends came to 20 bases.

The sample taken for sequencing was CD8+ T cells from PBMCs. This chain uses TRBV29-1 with TRBJ2-2; D is perhaps TRBD1 (7 bases). The receptor was derived from a human donor in good health. The CDR3 DNA reads as TGCAGCGTATTCGGAGGGAGACAGGGAGACACCGGGGAGCTGTTTTTT. It yields the protein CSVFGGRQGDTGELFF.